These 8 T cell receptor beta chains were all obtained from the same sample, sequenced in a study of blood T cell repertoires in COVID-19. Measured with immunoSEQ multiplex PCR; TCRdb has only the in-frame clones, and not every one. This table has some 350,000 clones, more than 70% appearing once. The specimen sequenced was PBMCs or T cells enriched from blood (not recorded which). The receptors derive from a woman younger than 45 who had recovered from COVID-19.

The chain employs TRBV5-4 and TRBJ2-5; 10 positions match TRBD2. The CDR3 consists of 16 residues. Germline V CDR1 and CDR2: SGHNT, YYREEE (reference sequence). The ends lost 1 base at V and 2 bases at J; junction bases unmatched: 5. DNA of the CDR3: TGTGCCAGCAGCTTGTTAGCAGCGGGGGGGCAAGAGACCCAGTACTTC. Its translation is CASSLLAAGGQETQYF. Together with reference TRBV5-4 and TRBJ2-5, the CDR3 gives the full variable domain: ETGVTQSPTHLIKTRGQQVTLRCSSQSGHNTVSWYQQALGQGPQFIFQYYREEENGRGNFPPRFSGLQFPNYSSELNVNALELDDSALYLCASSLLAAGGQETQYFGPGTRLLVL.

The rearrangement links TRBV2 to TRBJ1-4, with D perhaps TRBD1 (5 bases). Germline lookup yields CDR1 SNHLY and CDR2 FYNNEI. The CDR3 has 11 residues. The V end was cut by 6 bases, the J end by 7 bases, with 6 bases between. The CDR3 DNA reads TGTGCCAGCAGGGACATTGAAAAACTGTTTTTT. It is translated as CASRDIEKLFF.

The rearrangement joins TRBV5-6 to TRBJ2-1, with 7 bases that match TRBD1. The CDR3 runs to 16 residues. J was trimmed by 4 bases and V by 0 bases; bases with no gene match: 7. Germline-derived CDR1 and CDR2 are SGHDT and YYEEEE. Written as DNA, the CDR3 is TGTGCCAGCAGCTTGGAGGTAGGGGGCTTATACAATGAGCAGTTCTTC. Translation gives CASSLEVGGLYNEQFF.

This clone occurred once. The CDR3 DNA sequence: TGTGCCAGCAGCTTAGCGTCATCAAACTATGGCTACACCTTC. Amino acid sequence: CASSLASSNYGYTF. This chain links TRBV7-9 with TRBJ1-2; no reliable D call. Germline V gives CDR1 SEHNR, CDR2 FQNEAQ (reference sequence). CDR3 length: 14 amino acids. V gave up 0 bases and J gave up 2 bases, with 7 bases separating them.

Remarks on this clone: The same CDR3 arises from other DNA sequences in this sample as well. The V call is TRBV5-1, the J call TRBJ1-1; the match to TRBD1 covers 10 bases. V shed 2 bases and J 3 bases; nucleotides not matched to a gene: 1. The CDR3 is made up of 14 amino acids. Germline-derived CDR1 and CDR2 are SGHRS and YFSETQ. CDR3 region: CASSLGTGDTEAFF. The CDR3 bases are TGCGCCAGCAGCTTAGGGACAGGGGACACTGAAGCTTTCTTT.

The rearrangement links TRBV19 to TRBJ1-2; D gene unclear. The germline V gene has CDR1 LNHDA and CDR2 SQIVND (reference sequence). The length of the CDR3 is 15 residues. The V end was cut by 5 bases, the J end by 4 bases, with 17 bases between. The DNA of the CDR3 is TGTGCCAGTAGTGCCCAGGTGGCCGCTCCCTATGGCTACACCTTC. Translated, it gives CASSAQVAAPYGYTF. Together with reference TRBV19 and TRBJ1-2, the CDR3 gives the full variable domain: DGGITQSPKYLFRKEGQNVTLSCEQNLNHDAMYWYRQDPGQGLRLIYYSQIVNDFQKGDIAEGYSVSREKKESFPLTVTSAQKNPTAFYLCASSAQVAAPYGYTFGSGTRLTVV.

This chain connects TRBV6-2 or TRBV6-3 to TRBJ2-3; 7 nucleotides match TRBD2. V lost 2 bases, J lost 3 bases, and 8 bases stayed unmatched. In germline, CDR1 is MNHEY, CDR2 SVGEGT. The CDR3 has 16 amino acids. The CDR3 sequence is CASSYQRGRGTDTQYF. The DNA for the CDR3 is TGTGCCAGCAGTTACCAGCGGGGCCGGGGGACAGATACGCAGTATTTT.

The V call is TRBV7-2, the J call TRBJ2-1; D not resolved. V shed 5 bases and J shed 1 base, with 12 bases lying between them. The CDR3 totals 15 residues. Germline lookup yields CDR1 SGHTA and CDR2 FQGNSA. DNA for the CDR3: TGTGCCAGCAGCCCGGCGGAACGGTCCTACAATGAGCAGTTCTTC. Translated, it gives CASSPAERSYNEQFF.